Reported below is one T cell receptor (beta chain). The antigen is not known. This specimen belongs to a study of cytomegalovirus exposure and HLA in healthy donors. The donors were members of the approximately 130-subject validation cohort (separate from the approximately 670-subject first cohort). Per the germline V gene, CDR1 is SGHTA and CDR2 is FQGTGA. The CDR3 spans 14 residues. V shed 4 bases, J shed 4 bases, and the junction held 2 bases outside the gene matches. Only in-frame clones appear in the TCRdb table, and some are missing; sequencing was by immunoSEQ multiplex PCR. This sample has approximately 170,000 clones, with 84% found just once. Broader study findings: Subsequent analysis revealed that first-cohort TCR clusters tended to co-occur in the 100 to 150 validation repertoires. Specificity for CMV antigens was confirmed in vitro for three of the CMV-associated chains. Investigators reported approximately 170 TCR beta chains as tied to cytomegalovirus.

The sample taken for sequencing was PBMCs. The chain has TRBV7-3 and TRBJ1-1, with 11 bases aligning to TRBD1. This clonotype was obtained from a man aged 30 to 45 in good health and CMV-seropositive. The CDR3 DNA follows: TGTGCCAGCAGCTCGGGACAGGGGGTCACTGAAGCTTTCTTT. Translation gives CASSSGQGVTEAFF.